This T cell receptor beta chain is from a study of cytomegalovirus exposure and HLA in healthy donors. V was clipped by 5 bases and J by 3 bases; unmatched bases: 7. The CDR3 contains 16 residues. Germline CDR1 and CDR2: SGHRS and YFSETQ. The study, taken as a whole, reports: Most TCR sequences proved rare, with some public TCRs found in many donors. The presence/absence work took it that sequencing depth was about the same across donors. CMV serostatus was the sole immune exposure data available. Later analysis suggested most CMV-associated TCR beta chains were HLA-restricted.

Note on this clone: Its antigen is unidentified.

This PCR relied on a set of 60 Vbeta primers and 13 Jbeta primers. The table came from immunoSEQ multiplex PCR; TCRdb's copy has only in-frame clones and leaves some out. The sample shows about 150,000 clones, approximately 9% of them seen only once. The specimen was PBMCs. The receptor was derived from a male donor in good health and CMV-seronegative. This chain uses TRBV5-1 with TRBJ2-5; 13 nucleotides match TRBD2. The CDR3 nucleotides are TGCGCCAGCAGTCCCGCACTAGCGGGGGGGGAAGAGACCCAGTACTTC. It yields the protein CASSPALAGGEETQYF.